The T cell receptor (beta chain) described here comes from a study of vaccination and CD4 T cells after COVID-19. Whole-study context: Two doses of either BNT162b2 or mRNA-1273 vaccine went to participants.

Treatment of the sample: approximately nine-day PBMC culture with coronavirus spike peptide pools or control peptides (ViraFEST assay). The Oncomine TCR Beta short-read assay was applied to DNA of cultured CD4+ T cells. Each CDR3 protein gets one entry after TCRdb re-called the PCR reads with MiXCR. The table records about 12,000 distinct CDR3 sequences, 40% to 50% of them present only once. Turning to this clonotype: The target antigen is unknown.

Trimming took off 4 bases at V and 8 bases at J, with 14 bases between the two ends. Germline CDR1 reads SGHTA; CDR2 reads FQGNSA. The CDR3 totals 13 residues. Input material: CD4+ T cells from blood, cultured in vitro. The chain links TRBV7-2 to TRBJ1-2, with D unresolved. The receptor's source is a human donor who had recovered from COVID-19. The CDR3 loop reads CASSSAGMRGYTF. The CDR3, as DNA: TGTGCCAGCAGCTCCGCGGGTATGCGGGGCTACACCTTC.